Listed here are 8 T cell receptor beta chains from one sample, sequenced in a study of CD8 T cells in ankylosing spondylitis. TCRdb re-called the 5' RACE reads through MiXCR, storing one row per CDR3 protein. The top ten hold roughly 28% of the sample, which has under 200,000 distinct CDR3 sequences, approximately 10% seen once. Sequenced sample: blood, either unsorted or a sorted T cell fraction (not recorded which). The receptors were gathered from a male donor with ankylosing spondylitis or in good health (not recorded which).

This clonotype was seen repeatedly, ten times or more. The CDR3 DNA follows: TGTGCCAGCAGCAAACTAGCGGGAGAGCAGTTCTTC. It yields the protein CASSKLAGEQFF. V is TRBV11-2 and J is TRBJ2-1, with TRBD2 matching over 10 bases. This CDR3 contains 12 residues. The germline CDR1 and CDR2 sequences are SGHAT and FQNNGV. The V and J ends lost 5 bases and 10 bases, in that order; junction bases with no gene match: 2.

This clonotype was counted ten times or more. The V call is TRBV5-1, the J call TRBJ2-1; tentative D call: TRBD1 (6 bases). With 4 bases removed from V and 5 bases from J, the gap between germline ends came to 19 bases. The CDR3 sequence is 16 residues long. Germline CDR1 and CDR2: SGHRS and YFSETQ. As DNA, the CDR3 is TGCGCCAGCAGCGGTAGGACAGCCTCCAACGACAATGAGCAGTTCTTC. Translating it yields CASSGRTASNDNEQFF. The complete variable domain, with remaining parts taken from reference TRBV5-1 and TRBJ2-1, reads KAGVTQTPRYLIKTRGQQVTLSCSPISGHRSVSWYQQTPGQGLQFLFEYFSETQRNKGNFPGRFSGRQFSNSRSEMNVSTLELGDSALYLCASSGRTASNDNEQFFGPGTRLTVL.

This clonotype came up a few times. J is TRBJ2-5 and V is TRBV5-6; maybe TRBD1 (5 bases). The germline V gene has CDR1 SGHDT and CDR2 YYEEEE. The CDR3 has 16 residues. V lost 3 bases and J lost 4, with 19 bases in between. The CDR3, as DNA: TGTGCCAGCAGCTCCCCCCGGGCAGGGTCCATAGAGACCCAGTACTTC. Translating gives CASSSPRAGSIETQYF.

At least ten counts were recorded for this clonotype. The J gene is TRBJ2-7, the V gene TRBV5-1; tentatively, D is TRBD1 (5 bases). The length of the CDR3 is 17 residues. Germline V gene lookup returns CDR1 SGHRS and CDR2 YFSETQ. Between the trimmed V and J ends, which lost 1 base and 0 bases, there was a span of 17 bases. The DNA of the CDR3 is TGCGCCAGCAGCTTGTATCCACTCCAGGGTAACTCCTACGAGCAGTACTTC. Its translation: CASSLYPLQGNSYEQYF.

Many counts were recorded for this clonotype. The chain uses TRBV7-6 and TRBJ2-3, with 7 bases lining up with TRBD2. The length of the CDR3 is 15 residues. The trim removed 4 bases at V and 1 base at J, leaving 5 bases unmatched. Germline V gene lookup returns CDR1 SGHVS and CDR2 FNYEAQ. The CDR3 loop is CASSSAGVGTDTQYF. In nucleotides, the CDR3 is TGTGCCAGCAGCTCCGCGGGAGTGGGCACAGATACGCAGTATTTT.

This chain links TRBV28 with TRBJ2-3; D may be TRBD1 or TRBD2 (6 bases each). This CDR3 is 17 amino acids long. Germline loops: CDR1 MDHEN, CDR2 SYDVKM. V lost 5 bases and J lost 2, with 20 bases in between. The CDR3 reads CASSTTNGGRSTDTQYF. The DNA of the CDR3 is TGTGCCAGCAGTACGACTAACGGGGGCCGTTCCACAGATACGCAGTATTTT.

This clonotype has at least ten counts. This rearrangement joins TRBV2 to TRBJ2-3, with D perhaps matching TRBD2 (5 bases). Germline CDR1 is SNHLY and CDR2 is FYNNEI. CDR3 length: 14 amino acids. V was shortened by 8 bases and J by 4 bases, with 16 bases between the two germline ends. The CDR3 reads CASLRTEGADTQYF. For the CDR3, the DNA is TGTGCCAGCTTGCGGACTGAGGGCGCAGATACGCAGTATTTT.

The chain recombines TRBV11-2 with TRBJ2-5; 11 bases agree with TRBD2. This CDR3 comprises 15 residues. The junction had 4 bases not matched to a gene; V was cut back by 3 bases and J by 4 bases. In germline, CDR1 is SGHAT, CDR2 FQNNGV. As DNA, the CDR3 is TGTGCCAGCAGCTTGACTAGCGGGACTGGAGAGACCCAGTACTTC. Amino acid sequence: CASSLTSGTGETQYF.